Given below is one T cell receptor (beta chain) in context. The antigen remains unidentified. Sequence at one end of the junction differs from germline and may be a read error. The record originates from a study of molecular identifiers for immune sequencing clone quantification. Regarding the study as a whole: Naive cells had under 1% of molecules in clones above 20 RNA copies, effectors over 99%.

For bulk TCR libraries, previously described methods and listed TCR primers were used. Each CDR3 protein is one row after TCRdb ran MiXCR on the PCR reads. The sample shows around 460,000 distinct CDR3 sequences, roughly 25% of them seen only once. The sequenced sample consisted of naive CD8+ T cells from blood, with Jurkat cell RNA spiked in. Subset indicated: FACS-sorted CD8+CD4-CCR7+CD45RA+ naive T cells. The TCR originated in a human donor in good health. Some libraries in this study had Jurkat cell RNA spiked in.

CDR3 loop: CASSSMKDRHSYNERFF. Here the CDR3 DNA reads TGTGCCAGCAGCTCTATGAAGGACAGACACTCCTACAATGAGCGGTTCTTC. The chain recombines TRBV7-9 with TRBJ2-1; tentatively, D is TRBD1 (6 bases). CDR3 size: 17 residues. Germline assignment: CDR1 SEHNR and CDR2 FQNEAQ (reference sequence).